These T cell receptor beta chains were read from a single sample in a study of OX40 agonist ivuxolimab in advanced cancers. Sequenced by immunoSEQ multiplex PCR; TCRdb stores in-frame clones only, minus some. Of some 35,000 clones in the sample, 60% to 85% were seen once. The sample in question was CD4+ or CD8+ T cells sorted from blood, obtained in a trial of the OX40 agonist ivuxolimab. These receptors originate from an adult with an advanced solid tumor such as melanoma, head and neck, liver or kidney cancer. The CDR3 runs from the conserved cysteine through the conserved F or W. A D gene is named only where the DNA matches it firmly. Clone size is stated in some rows and not others, as once, few, many or a class when expanded.

D gene,J gene,V gene,clone size,CDR3 DNA,CDR3 protein
-,TRBJ1-3,TRBV2,-,TGTGCCAGCAGTGACCGGCGAAACACCATATATTTT,CASSDRRNTIYF
-,TRBJ1-1,TRBV19,few,TGTGCCAGTGGCAGGTACATGAACACTGAAGCTTTCTTT,CASGRYMNTEAFF
-,TRBJ1-1,TRBV19,-,TGTGCCAGTAGTAGGGAGACAGGTCCGAACACTGAAGCTTTCTTT,CASSRETGPNTEAFF
-,TRBJ1-2,TRBV10-2,-,TGCGCCAGCGGGGGGGGTTTAAACTATGGCTACACCTTC,CASGGGLNYGYTF
-,TRBJ1-1,TRBV5-4,-,TGTGCCAGCAGCTTGGCGAGGCAAGGGGGTAACACTGAAGCTTTCTTT,CASSLARQGGNTEAFF
TRBD1,TRBJ1-6,TRBV15,-,TGTGCCACCAGCAACAACAGGGGGCCGGTATCACCCCTCCACTTT,CATSNNRGPVSPLHF
-,TRBJ2-7,TRBV21-1,-,TGTGCCAGCAGCAAAGCGCAATACGAGCAGTACTTC,CASSKAQYEQYF
TRBD1,TRBJ2-6,TRBV5-1,-,TGCGCCAGCAGCGCGACAGGGCCCCTGGATTCTGGGGCCAACGTCCTGACTTTC,CASSATGPLDSGANVLTF
-,TRBJ1-1,TRBV5-1,-,TGCGCCAGCAAGGAGGGTGGGGGCACTGAAGCTTTCTTT,CASKEGGGTEAFF
-,TRBJ2-4,TRBV20-1,once,TGCAGTGCTAGACAGGGAAACATTCAGTACTTC,CSARQGNIQYF
-,TRBJ1-1,TRBV7-9,-,TGTGCCAGCAGCTTTTTCGCGGGGACTGAAGCTTTCTTT,CASSFFAGTEAFF
TRBD2,TRBJ2-3,TRBV5-1,-,TGCGCCAGCAGCTTGCAAGCGGGGATCACAGATACGCAGTATTTT,CASSLQAGITDTQYF
-,TRBJ1-1,TRBV6-1,once,TGTGCCAGCAGTGACCAGTGGAACACTGAAGCTTTCTTT,CASSDQWNTEAFF
-,TRBJ1-3,TRBV18,-,TGTGCCAGCTCACCACGGACAGAAAACACCATATATTTT,CASSPRTENTIYF
-,TRBJ2-2,TRBV5-6,-,TGTGCCAGCAGCTTGGGAAAACAGGGTAGGAACACCGGGGAGCTGTTTTTT,CASSLGKQGRNTGELFF
-,TRBJ2-6,TRBV2,few,TGTGCCAGCAGTCCTAGGGCCAACGTCCTGACTTTC,CASSPRANVLTF
-,TRBJ1-4,TRBV6-1,-,TGTGCCAGCAGGTTTAGGGGAGCAACTAATGAAAAACTGTTTTTT,CASRFRGATNEKLFF
-,TRBJ1-2,TRBV30,-,TGTGCCTGGACTTACGGGTATGGCTACACCTTC,CAWTYGYGYTF
TRBD2,TRBJ2-5,TRBV4-1,-,TGCGCCAGCAGCCTGGGACTAGCGGAAGAGACCCAGTACTTC,CASSLGLAEETQYF
-,TRBJ1-1,TRBV6-5,-,TGTGCCAGCAGCCCCGACAGCCGTAGGGCTTTCTTT,CASSPDSRRAFF
-,TRBJ1-6,TRBV5-1,many,TGCGCCAGCAGCGTCGGGGGGGGTAATTCACCCCTCCACTTT,CASSVGGGNSPLHF
-,TRBJ1-3,TRBV18,-,TGTGCCAGCTCCCCAGGGATGCCAGGCTCTGGAAACACCATATATTTT,CASSPGMPGSGNTIYF
-,TRBJ1-6,TRBV30,-,TGTGCCTGGAGTGCTACTAGAGGCCCACCCCTCCACTTT,CAWSATRGPPLHF
-,TRBJ1-5,TRBV7-2,-,TGTGCCAGCAGCCCCCAATCCTTCAGCAATCAGCCCCAGCATTTT,CASSPQSFSNQPQHF
-,TRBJ2-3,TRBV27,-,TGTGCCAGCAGTTTCTCTAGAGATACGCAGTATTTT,CASSFSRDTQYF
TRBD1,TRBJ1-4,TRBV2,-,TGTGCCAGCAGGTACCGGGACAGGAATGAAAAACTGTTTTTT,CASRYRDRNEKLFF
-,TRBJ1-2,TRBV7-2,-,TGTGCCAGCAGCCTAGGACGGGATAACTATGGCTACACCTTC,CASSLGRDNYGYTF
-,TRBJ1-1,TRBV5-6,-,TGTGCCAGCAGCAGTACAGGGCGGGGGACTGAAGCTTTCTTT,CASSSTGRGTEAFF
-,TRBJ1-3,TRBV10-3,-,TGTGCCGCGGAGGGGTCCTCTGGAAACACCATATATTTT,CAAEGSSGNTIYF
TRBD1,TRBJ2-7,TRBV12-5,-,TGTGCTAGTGGTTTCCTCCCCCCGGGACAGGCTACTCCCTACGAGCAGTACTTC,CASGFLPPGQATPYEQYF
TRBD1,TRBJ1-1,TRBV5-1,-,TGCGCCAGCAGCTGGGCAGGGGGAACGGCTGAAGCTTTCTTT,CASSWAGGTAEAFF
TRBD1,TRBJ1-2,TRBV7-2,-,TGTGCCAGCAGCGCTCGGACAGGGGGCTTTTCTGGCTACACCTTC,CASSARTGGFSGYTF
TRBD1,TRBJ2-7,TRBV28,-,TGTGCCACCTGGGACAGGGATCTTCCCGAGCAGTACTTC,CATWDRDLPEQYF
-,TRBJ1-2,TRBV29-1,-,TGCAGCGTTGACCTGGGGGGAGGGTTGGTGTTC,CSVDLGGGLVF
-,TRBJ1-2,TRBV6-5,-,TGTGCCACTAGACTTCCTTCCCCCTATGGCTACACCTTC,CATRLPSPYGYTF
TRBD2,TRBJ2-1,TRBV6-1,-,TGTGCCAGCAGTGAGGGACTAGACAATGAGCAGTTCTTC,CASSEGLDNEQFF
-,TRBJ1-1,TRBV10-2,-,TGCGCCAGCAGTGGGGTAATGAACACTGAAGCTTTCTTT,CASSGVMNTEAFF
-,TRBJ2-5,TRBV5-4,-,TGTGCCAGCAGTTGGGGGGGCCACCAAGAGACCCAGTACTTC,CASSWGGHQETQYF
TRBD1,TRBJ1-3,TRBV5-1,-,TGCGCCAGCAGCTTGGAGGGGGCCCGCTCTGGAAACACCATATATTTT,CASSLEGARSGNTIYF
-,TRBJ1-2,TRBV20-1,-,TGCAGTGCAATGGGAGGGGAAGGCTACACCTTC,CSAMGGEGYTF
-,TRBJ2-7,TRBV14,few,TGTGCCAGCAGCCAAGGATACGAGCAGTACTTC,CASSQGYEQYF
-,TRBJ1-1,TRBV19,-,TGTGCCAGTAGGGATAGGGACACTGAAGCTTTCTTT,CASRDRDTEAFF
-,TRBJ1-4,TRBV2,-,TGTGCCAGCAGAGGTGAAGATGAAAAACTGTTTTTT,CASRGEDEKLFF
TRBD1,TRBJ1-1,TRBV30,-,TGTGCCTGGGCGCCAGGGGGCGTGATGAACACTGAAGCTTTCTTT,CAWAPGGVMNTEAFF
-,TRBJ2-1,TRBV5-1,-,TGCGCCAGCAGCTCCCCGCGACTTAGGGAGGAAGGCTCCTACAATGAGCAGTTCTTC,CASSSPRLREEGSYNEQFF
-,TRBJ2-5,TRBV5-4,medium-sized,TGTGCCAGCACCCCGTGGGGCGGGGAGACCCAGTACTTC,CASTPWGGETQYF